The 5 T cell receptor beta chains presented below share a single source sample, sequenced in a study. One entry per CDR3 protein results from TCRdb running MiXCR on the 5' RACE reads. The sample lists some 62,000 distinct CDR3 sequences; 25% to 35% were seen once. Sequenced: tumor-infiltrating naive CD4+ T cells sorted from the breast tumor. The subset: naive CD4+ T cells, CD4+CD45RA+CD25-. These receptors were taken from a female donor with breast cancer.

For this clonotype: Since the CDR3 does not end with the conserved phenylalanine or tryptophan, this likely comes from a read error. The DNA is omitted, as the CDR3 cannot be located on it reliably, and the CDR3 follows TCRdb's listing. The chain couples TRBV21-1 to TRBJ1-5. TRBV21-1 is designated a pseudogene. The CDR3 is 16 amino acids long, termini counted. The CDR3 here is CASGKRTCYSNQPQNS.

Only a few counts were recorded for this clonotype. The gene calls are TRBV2 and TRBJ1-2; D uncertain. Trimming left V 8 bases short and J 4 bases short, with 8 bases between. Germline V gives CDR1 SNHLY, CDR2 FYNNEI. The CDR3 is 11 amino acids. The CDR3 protein is CASPGTYGYTF. In DNA form, the CDR3 reads TGTGCCAGCCCCGGTACCTATGGCTACACCTTC.

The rearrangement joins TRBV6-1 to TRBJ2-1; 8 nucleotides agree with TRBD1. Per the germline V gene, CDR1 is MNHNS and CDR2 is SASEGT. The V gene end was trimmed by 2 bases and the J gene end by 6 bases; junction bases not matched to a gene: 6. The CDR3 runs 15 residues. Here the CDR3 reads CASSERAGGFNEQFF. CDR3 coding DNA: TGTGCCAGCAGTGAACGGGCAGGGGGCTTCAATGAGCAGTTCTTC.

The chain combines TRBV7-9 with TRBJ2-1, with 11 bases matching TRBD2. The CDR3 is 14 amino acids. V lost 10 bases to trimming and J lost 3 bases; unmatched junction nucleotides: 5. Per germline, CDR1 SEHNR and CDR2 FQNEAQ (reference sequence). The DNA of the CDR3 is TGTGCCACGGGACTAGCGGAGGTCTACAATGAGCAGTTCTTC. This codes for CATGLAEVYNEQFF.

Turning to this clonotype: The CDR3 carries no conserved terminal phenylalanine or tryptophan, so it likely arises from a read error. This chain uses TRBV4-1 with TRBJ1-5; D might be TRBD1 (6 bases). Germline CDR1 MGHRA, CDR2 YSYEKL. The CDR3 is made up of 18 amino acids. CDR3 DNA sequence: TGCGCCAGCAGCCAACAGAATCTGGTGGGGGGGGCAAATCGGCCCCAGCATTAT. Protein product: CASSQQNLVGGANRPQHY.